This T cell receptor beta chain derives from a study of T cells expressing NK-cell markers. Germline lookup yields CDR1 MNHNS and CDR2 SASEGT. The CDR3 is made up of 17 amino acids. TCRdb reprocessed the 5' RACE reads, with one entry per CDR3 protein and no DNA. The sample holds hundreds of thousands of distinct CDR3 sequences. This receptor was taken from a man younger than 35 in good health. The chain recombines TRBV6-1 with TRBJ2-2; the TCRdb D gene call, TRBD1, has no DNA to confirm it. Material: blood T cells: a sorted CD56 or NKG2C T cell subset, CD4+ or CD8+ T cells, or bulk PBMC T cells (not recorded which). The CDR3 here is CASSEALPGRGTGELFF.